The present TCR beta chain was sequenced within a study of blood T cell repertoires in COVID-19. The CDR3 consists of 13 residues. Germline-derived CDR1 and CDR2 are SGHRS and YFSETQ. A word on this clone: Its ends do not fully match the called genes, so a read error is possible.

Assay: immunoSEQ multiplex PCR; the TCRdb copy retains only in-frame clones and omits some. Among about 160,000 clones listed, around 81% were seen once. The V call is TRBV5-1, the J call TRBJ1-6; D gene uncertain. The source of this sequence is a man aged 55-75 years with active or convalescent COVID-19. Sequencing was performed on peripheral blood. The CDR3, as DNA: TGCGCCAGCAGTTTGGACGAGTACTCACCCCTCCACTTT. Translation gives CASSLDEYSPLHF.